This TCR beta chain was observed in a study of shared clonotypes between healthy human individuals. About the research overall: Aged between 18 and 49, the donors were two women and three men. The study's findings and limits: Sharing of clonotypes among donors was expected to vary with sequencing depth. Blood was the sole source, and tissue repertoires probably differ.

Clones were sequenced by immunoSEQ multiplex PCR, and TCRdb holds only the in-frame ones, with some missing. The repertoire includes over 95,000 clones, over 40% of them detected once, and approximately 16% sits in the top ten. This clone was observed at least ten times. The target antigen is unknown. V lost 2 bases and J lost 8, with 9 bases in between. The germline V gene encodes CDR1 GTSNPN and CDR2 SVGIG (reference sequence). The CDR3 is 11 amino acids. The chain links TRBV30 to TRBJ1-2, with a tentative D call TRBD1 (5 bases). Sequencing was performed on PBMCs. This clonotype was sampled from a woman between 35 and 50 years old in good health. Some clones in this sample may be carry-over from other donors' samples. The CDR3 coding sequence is TGTGCCTGGAGTTGGACACACGGCTACACCTTC. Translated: CAWSWTHGYTF.